This T cell receptor (beta chain) was obtained from a study of T cell changes during pregnancy in multiple sclerosis. The repertoire was sequenced with immunoSEQ multiplex PCR; TCRdb's copy has only in-frame clones and lacks some. The data show about 68,000 clones, 90% to 95% seen once. The CDR3 length is 15 residues. The rearrangement joins TRBV7-5 to TRBJ1-6. TRBV7-5 is described as a pseudogene. The clonotype comes from a female donor in good health, enrolled as a control in a pregnancy study. The sample was peripheral blood, taken in the second trimester of pregnancy. For the CDR3, the DNA is TGTGTCAGAAGCTTTGGAGGCACCTATAATTCACCCCTCCACTTT. This gives the protein CVRSFGGTYNSPLHF.